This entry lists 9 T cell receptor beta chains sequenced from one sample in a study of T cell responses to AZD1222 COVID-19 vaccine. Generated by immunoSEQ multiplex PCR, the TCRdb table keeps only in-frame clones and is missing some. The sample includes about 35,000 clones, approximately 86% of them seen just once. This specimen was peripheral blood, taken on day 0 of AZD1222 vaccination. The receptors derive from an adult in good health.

This CDR3 is CASSFSGRGLGQPQHF. In DNA form, the CDR3 reads TGTGCCAGCAGCTTTAGTGGCAGGGGGCTTGGACAGCCCCAGCATTTT. The V gene is TRBV7-2, the J gene TRBJ1-5, with 8 positions matching TRBD1. CDR3 length equals 16 residues. CDR1 SGHTA and CDR2 FQGNSA come from the germline V gene. J lost 7 bases, V lost 3 bases, and 11 bases had no gene match.

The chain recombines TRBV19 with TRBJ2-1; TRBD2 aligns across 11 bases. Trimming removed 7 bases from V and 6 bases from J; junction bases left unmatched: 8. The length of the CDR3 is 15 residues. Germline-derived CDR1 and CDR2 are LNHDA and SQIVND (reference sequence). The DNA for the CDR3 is TGTGCCAGTACCCCTATAGCGGGGGGGCTCAATGAGCAGTTCTTC. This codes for CASTPIAGGLNEQFF. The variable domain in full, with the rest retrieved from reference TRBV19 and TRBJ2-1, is DGGITQSPKYLFRKEGQNVTLSCEQNLNHDAMYWYRQDPGQGLRLIYYSQIVNDFQKGDIAEGYSVSREKKESFPLTVTSAQKNPTAFYLCASTPIAGGLNEQFFGPGTRLTVL.

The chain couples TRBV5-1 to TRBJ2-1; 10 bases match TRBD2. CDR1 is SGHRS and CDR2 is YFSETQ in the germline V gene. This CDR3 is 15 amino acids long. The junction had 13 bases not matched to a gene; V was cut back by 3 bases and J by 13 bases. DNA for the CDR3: TGCGCCAGCAGCTATAGCGGGGGGCCCACCGTAGTACAGTTCTTC. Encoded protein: CASSYSGGPTVVQFF.

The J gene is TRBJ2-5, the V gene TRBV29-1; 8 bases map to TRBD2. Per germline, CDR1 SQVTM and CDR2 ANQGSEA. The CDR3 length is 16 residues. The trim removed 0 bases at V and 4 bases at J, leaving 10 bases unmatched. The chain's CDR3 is CSVEDRATAGGETQYF. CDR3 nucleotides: TGCAGCGTTGAAGATCGGGCCACGGCGGGGGGAGAGACCCAGTACTTC. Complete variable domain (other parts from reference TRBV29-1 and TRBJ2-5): SAVISQKPSRDICQRGTSLTIQCQVDSQVTMMFWYRQQPGQSLTLIATANQGSEATYESGFVIDKFPISRPNLTFSTLTVSNMSPEDSSIYLCSVEDRATAGGETQYFGPGTRLLVL.

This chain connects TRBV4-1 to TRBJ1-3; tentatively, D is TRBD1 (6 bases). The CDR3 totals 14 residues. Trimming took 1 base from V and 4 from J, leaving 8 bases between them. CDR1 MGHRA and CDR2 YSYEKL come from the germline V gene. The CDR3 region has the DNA TGCGCCAGCAGCCAAGTCACAGGGGGAAACACCATATATTTT. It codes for CASSQVTGGNTIYF.

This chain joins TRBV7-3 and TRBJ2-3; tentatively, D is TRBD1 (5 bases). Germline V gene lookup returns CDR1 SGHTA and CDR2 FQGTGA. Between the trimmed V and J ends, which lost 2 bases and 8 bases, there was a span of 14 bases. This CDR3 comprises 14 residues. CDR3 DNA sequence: TGTGCCAGCAGCTTACAGGGCCCACCCGCTACGCAGTATTTT. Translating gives CASSLQGPPATQYF. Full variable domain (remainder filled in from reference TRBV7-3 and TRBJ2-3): GAGVSQTPSNKVTEKGKYVELRCDPISGHTALYWYRQSLGQGPEFLIYFQGTGAADDSGLPNDRFFAVRPEGSVSTLKIQRTERGDSAVYLCASSLQGPPATQYFGPGTRLTVL.

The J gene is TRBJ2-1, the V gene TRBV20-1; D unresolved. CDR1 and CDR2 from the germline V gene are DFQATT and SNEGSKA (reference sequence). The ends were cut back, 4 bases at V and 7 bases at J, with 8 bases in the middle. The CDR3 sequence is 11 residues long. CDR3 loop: CSAKTRNEQFF. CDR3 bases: TGCAGTGCTAAAACGCGGAATGAGCAGTTCTTC.

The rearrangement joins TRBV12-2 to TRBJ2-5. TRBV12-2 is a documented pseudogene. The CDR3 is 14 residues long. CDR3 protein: CASHFGENQETQYF. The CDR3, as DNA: TGTGCAAGTCATTTTGGGGAAAACCAAGAGACCCAGTACTTC.

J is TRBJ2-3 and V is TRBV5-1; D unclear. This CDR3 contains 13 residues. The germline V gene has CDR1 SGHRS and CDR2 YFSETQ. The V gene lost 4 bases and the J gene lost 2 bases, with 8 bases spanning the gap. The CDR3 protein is CASSPDNTDTQYF. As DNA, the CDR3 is TGCGCCAGCAGCCCCGACAACACAGATACGCAGTATTTT. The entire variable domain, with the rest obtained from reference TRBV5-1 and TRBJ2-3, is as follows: KAGVTQTPRYLIKTRGQQVTLSCSPISGHRSVSWYQQTPGQGLQFLFEYFSETQRNKGNFPGRFSGRQFSNSRSEMNVSTLELGDSALYLCASSPDNTDTQYFGPGTRLTVL.